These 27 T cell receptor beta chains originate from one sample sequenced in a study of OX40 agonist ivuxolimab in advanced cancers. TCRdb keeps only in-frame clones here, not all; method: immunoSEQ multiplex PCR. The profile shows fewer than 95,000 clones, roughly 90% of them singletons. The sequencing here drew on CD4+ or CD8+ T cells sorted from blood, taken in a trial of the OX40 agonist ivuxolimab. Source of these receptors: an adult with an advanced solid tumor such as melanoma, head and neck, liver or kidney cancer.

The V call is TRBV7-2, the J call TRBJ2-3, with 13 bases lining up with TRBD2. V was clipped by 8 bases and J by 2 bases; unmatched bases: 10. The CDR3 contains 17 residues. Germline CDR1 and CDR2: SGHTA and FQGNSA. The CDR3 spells CASGWTSGGLYTDTQYF. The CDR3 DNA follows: TGTGCCAGCGGCTGGACTAGCGGGGGACTCTACACAGATACGCAGTATTTT.

The CDR3: CASSAGTGVTEAFF. In DNA, the CDR3 is TGTGCCAGCAGCGCCGGGACCGGAGTCACTGAAGCTTTCTTT. V gene TRBV6-5 combines with J gene TRBJ1-1; TRBD1 is a possible D gene (5 bases). Looked up from germline, CDR1 is MNHEY and CDR2 is SVGAGI. The CDR3 has 14 amino acids. With 6 bases removed from V and 4 bases from J, the gap between germline ends came to 15 bases.

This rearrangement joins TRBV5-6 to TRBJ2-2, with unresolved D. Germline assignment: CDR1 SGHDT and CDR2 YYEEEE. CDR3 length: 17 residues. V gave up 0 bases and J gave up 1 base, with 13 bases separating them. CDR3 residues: CASSLDADLRNTGELFF. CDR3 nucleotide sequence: TGTGCCAGCAGCTTGGACGCGGATCTCAGGAACACCGGGGAGCTGTTTTTT.

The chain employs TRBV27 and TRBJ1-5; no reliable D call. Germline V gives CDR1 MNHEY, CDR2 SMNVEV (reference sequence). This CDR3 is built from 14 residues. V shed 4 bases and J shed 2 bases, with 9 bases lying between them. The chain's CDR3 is CASSSIGRNQPQHF. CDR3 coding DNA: TGTGCCAGCAGTTCGATAGGTCGCAATCAGCCCCAGCATTTT.

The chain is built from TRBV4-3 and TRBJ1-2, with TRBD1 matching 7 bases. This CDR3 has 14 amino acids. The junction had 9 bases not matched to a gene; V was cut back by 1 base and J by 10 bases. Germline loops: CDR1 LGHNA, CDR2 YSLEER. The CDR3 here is CASSQVQGEVVYTF. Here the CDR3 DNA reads TGCGCCAGCAGCCAAGTTCAGGGGGAAGTCGTCTACACCTTC.

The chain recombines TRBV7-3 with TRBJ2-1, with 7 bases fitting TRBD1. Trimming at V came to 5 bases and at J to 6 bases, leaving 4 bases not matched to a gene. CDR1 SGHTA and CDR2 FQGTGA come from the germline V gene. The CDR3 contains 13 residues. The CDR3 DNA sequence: TGTGCCAGCAGCGTTGACAGGGCCAATGAGCAGTTCTTC. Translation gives CASSVDRANEQFF.

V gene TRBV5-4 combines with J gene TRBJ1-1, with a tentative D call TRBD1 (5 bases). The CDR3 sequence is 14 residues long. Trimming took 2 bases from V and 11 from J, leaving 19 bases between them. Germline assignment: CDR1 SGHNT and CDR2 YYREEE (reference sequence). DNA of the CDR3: TGTGCCAGCAGCTTCAGTTCCCACGCCAGGGTGGCTTTCTTT. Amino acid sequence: CASSFSSHARVAFF.

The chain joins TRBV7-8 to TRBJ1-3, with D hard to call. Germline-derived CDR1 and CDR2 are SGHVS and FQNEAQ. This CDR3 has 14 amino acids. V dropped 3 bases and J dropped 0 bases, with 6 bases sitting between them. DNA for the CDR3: TGTGCCAGCAGCTTGTCGGCCTCTGGAAACACCATATATTTT. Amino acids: CASSLSASGNTIYF.

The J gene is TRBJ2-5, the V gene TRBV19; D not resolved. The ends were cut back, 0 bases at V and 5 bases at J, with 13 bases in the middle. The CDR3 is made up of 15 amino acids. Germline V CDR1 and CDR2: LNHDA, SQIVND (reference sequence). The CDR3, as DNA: TGTGCCAGTAGTATAGACGGCCCCTCGAGGGAGACCCAGTACTTC. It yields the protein CASSIDGPSRETQYF.

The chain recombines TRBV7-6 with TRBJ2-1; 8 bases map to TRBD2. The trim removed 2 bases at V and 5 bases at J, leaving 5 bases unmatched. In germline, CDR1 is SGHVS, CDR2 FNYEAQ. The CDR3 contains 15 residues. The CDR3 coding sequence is TGTGCCAGCAGCTTAATAGCGGGAAGGAACAATGAGCAGTTCTTC. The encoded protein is CASSLIAGRNNEQFF.

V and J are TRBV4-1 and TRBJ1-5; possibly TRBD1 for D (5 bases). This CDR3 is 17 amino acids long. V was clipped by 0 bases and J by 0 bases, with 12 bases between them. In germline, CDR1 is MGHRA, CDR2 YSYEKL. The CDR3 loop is CASSQDLGQDSNQPQHF. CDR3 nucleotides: TGCGCCAGCAGCCAAGATTTAGGACAAGATAGCAATCAGCCCCAGCATTTT.

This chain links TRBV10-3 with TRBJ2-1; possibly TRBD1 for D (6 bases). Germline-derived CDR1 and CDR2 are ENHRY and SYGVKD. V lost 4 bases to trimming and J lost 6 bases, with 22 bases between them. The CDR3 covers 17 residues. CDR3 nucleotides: TGTGCCATCAGTGGGGTGTTAAGGACAGAAAAAACCAATGAGCAGTTCTTC. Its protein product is CAISGVLRTEKTNEQFF.

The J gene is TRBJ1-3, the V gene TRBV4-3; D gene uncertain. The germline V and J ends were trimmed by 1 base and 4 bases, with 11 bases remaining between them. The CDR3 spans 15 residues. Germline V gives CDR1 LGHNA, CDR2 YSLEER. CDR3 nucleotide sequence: TGCGCCAGCAGCCAAGTGATGGCCAAGGGAAACACCATATATTTT. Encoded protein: CASSQVMAKGNTIYF.

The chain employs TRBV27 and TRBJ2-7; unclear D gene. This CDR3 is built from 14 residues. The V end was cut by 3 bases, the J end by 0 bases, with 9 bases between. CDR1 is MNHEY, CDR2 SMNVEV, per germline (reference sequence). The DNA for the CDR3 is TGTGCCAGCAGTTTCCTGGGTGGCTCCTACGAGCAGTACTTC. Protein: CASSFLGGSYEQYF.

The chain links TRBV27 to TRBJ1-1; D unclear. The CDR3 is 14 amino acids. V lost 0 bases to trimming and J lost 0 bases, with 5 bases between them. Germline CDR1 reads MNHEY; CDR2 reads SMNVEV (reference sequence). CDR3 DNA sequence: TGTGCCAGCAGTTTATCGCCAGTGAACACTGAAGCTTTCTTT. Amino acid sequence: CASSLSPVNTEAFF.

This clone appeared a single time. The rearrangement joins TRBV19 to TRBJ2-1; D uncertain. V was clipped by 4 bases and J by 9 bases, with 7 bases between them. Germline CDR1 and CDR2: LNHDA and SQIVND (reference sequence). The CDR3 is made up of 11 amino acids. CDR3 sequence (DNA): TGTGCCAGTAGTACCCCTTTTGAGCAGTTCTTC. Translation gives CASSTPFEQFF.

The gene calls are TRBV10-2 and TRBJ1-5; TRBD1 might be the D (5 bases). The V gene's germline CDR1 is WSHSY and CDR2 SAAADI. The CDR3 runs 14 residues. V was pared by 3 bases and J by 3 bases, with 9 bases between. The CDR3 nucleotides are TGCGCCAGCAGTGACAAGGGGTCCAATCAGCCCCAGCATTTT. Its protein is CASSDKGSNQPQHF.

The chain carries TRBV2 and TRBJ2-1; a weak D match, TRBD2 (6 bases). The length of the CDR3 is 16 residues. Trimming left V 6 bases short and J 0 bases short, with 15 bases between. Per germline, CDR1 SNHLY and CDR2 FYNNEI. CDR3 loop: CASSSSRGSSYNEQFF. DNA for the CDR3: TGTGCCAGCAGCTCCTCCCGGGGGAGCTCCTACAATGAGCAGTTCTTC. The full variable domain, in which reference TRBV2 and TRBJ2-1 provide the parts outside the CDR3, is EPEVTQTPSHQVTQMGQEVILRCVPISNHLYFYWYRQILGQKVEFLVSFYNNEISEKSEIFDDQFSVERPDGSNFTLKIRSTKLEDSAMYFCASSSSRGSSYNEQFFGPGTRLTVL.

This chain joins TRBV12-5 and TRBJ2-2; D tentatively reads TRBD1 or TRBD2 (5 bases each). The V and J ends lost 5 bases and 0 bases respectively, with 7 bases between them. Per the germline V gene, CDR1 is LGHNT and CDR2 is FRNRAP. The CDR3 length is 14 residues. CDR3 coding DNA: TGTGCTAGTGGTACGGGACCGAACACCGGGGAGCTGTTTTTT. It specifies CASGTGPNTGELFF. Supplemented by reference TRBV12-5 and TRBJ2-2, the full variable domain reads DARVTQTPRHKVTEMGQEVTMRCQPILGHNTVFWYRQTMMQGLELLAYFRNRAPLDDSGMPKDRFSAEMPDATLATLKIQPSEPRDSAVYFCASGTGPNTGELFFGEGSRLTVL.

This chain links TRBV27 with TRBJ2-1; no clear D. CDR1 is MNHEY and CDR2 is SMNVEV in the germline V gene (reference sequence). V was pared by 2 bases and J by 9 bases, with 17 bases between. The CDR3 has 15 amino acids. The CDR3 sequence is CASSLASPGVTEQFF. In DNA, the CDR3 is TGTGCCAGCAGTTTAGCCTCCCCCGGCGTAACTGAGCAGTTCTTC.

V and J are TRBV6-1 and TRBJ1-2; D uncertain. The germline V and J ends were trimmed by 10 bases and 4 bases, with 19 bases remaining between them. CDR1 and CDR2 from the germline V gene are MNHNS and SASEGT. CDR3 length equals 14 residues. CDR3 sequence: CATTPQAAGYGYTF. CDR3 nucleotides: TGTGCCACTACCCCTCAGGCGGCTGGCTATGGCTACACCTTC.

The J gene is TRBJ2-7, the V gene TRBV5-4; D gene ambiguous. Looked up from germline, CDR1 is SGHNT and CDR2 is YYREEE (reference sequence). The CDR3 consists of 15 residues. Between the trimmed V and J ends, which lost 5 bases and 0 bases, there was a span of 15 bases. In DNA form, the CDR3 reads TGTGCCAGCAGATGGGGATTGGGTCCCTCCTACGAGCAGTACTTC. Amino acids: CASRWGLGPSYEQYF.

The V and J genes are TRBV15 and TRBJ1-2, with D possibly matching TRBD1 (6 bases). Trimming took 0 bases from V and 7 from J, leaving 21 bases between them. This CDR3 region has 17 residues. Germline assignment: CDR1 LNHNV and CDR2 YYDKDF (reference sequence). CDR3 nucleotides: TGTGCCACCAGCAGAGATAGAATTGGCCGGACAGTGTCTGGCTACACCTTC. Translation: CATSRDRIGRTVSGYTF.

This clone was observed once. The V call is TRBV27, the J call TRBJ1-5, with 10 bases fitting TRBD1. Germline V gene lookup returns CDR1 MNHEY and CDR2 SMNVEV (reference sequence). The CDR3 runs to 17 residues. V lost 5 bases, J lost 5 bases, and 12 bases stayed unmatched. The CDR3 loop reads CASSPSPGQGVDQPQHF. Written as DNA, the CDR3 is TGTGCCAGCAGTCCCTCCCCCGGACAGGGGGTAGATCAGCCCCAGCATTTT.

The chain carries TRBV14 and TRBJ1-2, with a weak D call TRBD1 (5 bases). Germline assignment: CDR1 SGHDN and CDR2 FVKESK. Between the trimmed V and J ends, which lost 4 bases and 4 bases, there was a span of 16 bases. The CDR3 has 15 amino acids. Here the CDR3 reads CASSPTPGRSYGYTF. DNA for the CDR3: TGTGCCAGCAGCCCTACCCCGGGACGGTCCTATGGCTACACCTTC. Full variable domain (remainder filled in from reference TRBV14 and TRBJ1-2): EAGVTQFPSHSVIEKGQTVTLRCDPISGHDNLYWYRRVMGKEIKFLLHFVKESKQDESGMPNNRFLAERTGGTYSTLKVQPAELEDSGVYFCASSPTPGRSYGYTFGSGTRLTVV.

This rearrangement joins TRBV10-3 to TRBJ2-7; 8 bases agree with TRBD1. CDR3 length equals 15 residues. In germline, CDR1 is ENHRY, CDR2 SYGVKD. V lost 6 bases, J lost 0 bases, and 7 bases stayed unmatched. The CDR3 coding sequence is TGTGCCATCAGGGTTGGGACAGGACCCTCCTACGAGCAGTACTTC. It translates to CAIRVGTGPSYEQYF.

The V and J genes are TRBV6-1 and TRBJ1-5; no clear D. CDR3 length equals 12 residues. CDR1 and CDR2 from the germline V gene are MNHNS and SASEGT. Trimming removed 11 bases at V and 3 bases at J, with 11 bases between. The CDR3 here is CASREFNQPQHF. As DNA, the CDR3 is TGTGCCTCAAGGGAGTTCAATCAGCCCCAGCATTTT.